The 30 T cell receptor beta chains below come from one sample, sequenced in a study of cytomegalovirus exposure and HLA in healthy donors. Generated by immunoSEQ multiplex PCR, the TCRdb table keeps only in-frame clones and is missing some. The sample shows 65,000 or so clones, roughly nine tenths of them seen only once. Sequencing input: PBMCs. The receptor source for this set is a woman aged 18 to 35 in good health and CMV-seronegative.

The rearrangement uses TRBV10-3 and TRBJ2-7; 7 bases match TRBD1. Unmatched junction bases numbered 7, after V lost 6 bases and J lost 5 bases. The CDR3 runs to 13 residues. CDR1 ENHRY and CDR2 SYGVKD come from the germline V gene. In DNA form, the CDR3 reads TGTGCCATCAGCCAGGGACAGCACCACGAGCAGTACTTC. Its protein product is CAISQGQHHEQYF.

This chain links TRBV5-1 with TRBJ2-7, with D maybe TRBD2 (6 bases). CDR1 SGHRS and CDR2 YFSETQ come from the germline V gene. The CDR3 has 16 amino acids. V lost 0 bases and J lost 1, with 14 bases in between. CDR3 DNA sequence: TGCGCCAGCAGCTTGGGTGGGGGGTCCCTGTCCTACGAGCAGTACTTC. Its protein is CASSLGGGSLSYEQYF.

This sequence joins TRBV29-1 and TRBJ1-5; TRBD1 agrees at 7 bases. This CDR3 contains 14 residues. Germline V gives CDR1 SQVTM, CDR2 ANQGSEA. V trimming: 7 bases; J trimming: 0 bases; junction bases outside the gene matches: 6. The CDR3 loop reads CSGQGNYSNQPQHF. The CDR3 DNA follows: TGCAGCGGACAGGGAAATTATAGCAATCAGCCCCAGCATTTT.

J is TRBJ1-5 and V is TRBV7-2; D is ambiguous. Germline V lookup: CDR1 SGHTA, CDR2 FQGNSA. The V end lost 0 bases, the J end lost 2 bases, and 17 bases lay between the germline ends. The CDR3 runs to 18 residues. CDR3 sequence: CASSLARAQLFGNQPQHF. The CDR3 DNA sequence: TGTGCCAGCAGCTTAGCGAGGGCACAGCTTTTTGGCAATCAGCCCCAGCATTTT. Using reference TRBV7-2 and TRBJ1-5 for the parts outside the CDR3, the full variable domain is GAGVSQSPSNKVTEKGKDVELRCDPISGHTALYWYRQSLGQGLEFLIYFQGNSAPDKSGLPSDRFSAERTGGSVSTLTIQRTQQEDSAVYLCASSLARAQLFGNQPQHFGDGTRLSIL.

The J gene is TRBJ2-3, the V gene TRBV12-5; TRBD2 matches 12 bases. Germline V gene data show CDR1 as LGHNT and CDR2 as FRNRAP. Trimming at V came to 3 bases and at J to 4 bases, leaving 2 bases not matched to a gene. The CDR3 runs 15 residues. CDR3 DNA: TGTGCTAGTGGTTTCGCTAGCGGGGGGGCAGATACGCAGTATTTT. Encoded protein: CASGFASGGADTQYF.

Here the CDR3 DNA reads TGCGCCAGCAGCCAAGCGGGGGGAAAGACCCAGTACTTC. Translating it yields CASSQAGGKTQYF. The V call is TRBV4-1, the J call TRBJ2-5, with TRBD2 matching 7 bases. V was pared by 1 base and J by 6 bases, with 2 bases of the junction left unmatched. Germline loops: CDR1 MGHRA, CDR2 YSYEKL. This CDR3 has 13 residues.

The chain is built from TRBV5-1 and TRBJ2-3; 9 positions match TRBD1. Germline lookup yields CDR1 SGHRS and CDR2 YFSETQ. The CDR3 extends over 21 amino acids. Germline trimming cut 3 bases from V and 3 bases from J; bases unmatched to any gene: 23. The CDR3 DNA reads TGCGCCAGCAGCTCCCGGGCCTCAACCCGAAACAGGGGGCGACGGACAGATACGCAGTATTTT. Amino acids: CASSSRASTRNRGRRTDTQYF.

The J gene is TRBJ2-5, the V gene TRBV9; D may be TRBD2 (5 bases). In germline, CDR1 is SGDLS, CDR2 YYNGEE. The V gene lost 1 base and the J gene lost 4 bases, with 14 bases spanning the gap. This CDR3 comprises 15 residues. The CDR3 reads CASSVSPVEGETQYF. As DNA, the CDR3 is TGTGCCAGCAGCGTATCCCCGGTTGAGGGAGAGACCCAGTACTTC.

This sequence joins TRBV30 and TRBJ2-3; D is uncertain. CDR1 and CDR2 (germline): GTSNPN, SVGIG (reference sequence). V gave up 1 base and J gave up 5 bases, with 13 bases separating them. The CDR3 length is 14 residues. The CDR3 region has the DNA TGTGCCTGGAGTGCATCAATGACGGGAGATACGCAGTATTTT. Translated, it gives CAWSASMTGDTQYF. The full variable domain, completed using reference TRBV30 and TRBJ2-3, is SQTIHQWPATLVQPVGSPLSLECTVEGTSNPNLYWYRQAAGRGLQLLFYSVGIGQISSEVPQNLSASRPQDRQFILSSKKLLLSDSGFYLCAWSASMTGDTQYFGPGTRLTVL.

The gene calls are TRBV11-2 and TRBJ2-7; D is undetermined. V was clipped by 2 bases and J by 5 bases, with 4 bases between them. The CDR3 has 11 amino acids. CDR1 SGHAT and CDR2 FQNNGV come from the germline V gene. The CDR3 nucleotides are TGTGCCAGCAGCTTACTCCACGAGCAGTACTTC. It specifies CASSLLHEQYF.

The V and J genes are TRBV9 and TRBJ2-1; TRBD2 might be the D (6 bases). Germline CDR1 and CDR2: SGDLS and YYNGEE. V shed 0 bases and J shed 4 bases, with 14 bases lying between them. This CDR3 comprises 16 residues. This CDR3 reads CASSVDPPAGYNEQFF. The DNA of the CDR3 is TGTGCCAGCAGCGTAGATCCACCGGCGGGGTACAATGAGCAGTTCTTC.

This chain joins TRBV20-1 and TRBJ2-1; D not certain. Trimming left V 6 bases short and J 16 bases short, with 19 bases between. Germline lookup yields CDR1 DFQATT and CDR2 SNEGSKA (reference sequence). This CDR3 has 11 residues. The chain's CDR3 is CSASRFERSFF. The DNA of the CDR3 is TGCAGTGCGAGTCGGTTTGAGAGAAGTTTCTTC.

V usage is TRBV7-6 and J usage is TRBJ2-3; TRBD2 matches at 8 bases. J lost 1 base, V lost 3 bases, and 0 bases had no gene match. The CDR3 extends over 14 amino acids. Germline CDR1 is SGHVS and CDR2 is FNYEAQ. The CDR3 coding sequence is TGTGCCAGCAGCTTCGGGGGGGGCACAGATACGCAGTATTTT. This encodes CASSFGGGTDTQYF.

The rearrangement links TRBV19 to TRBJ1-3, with a possible D match to TRBD1 (5 bases). The ends were cut back, 2 bases at V and 2 bases at J, with 10 bases in the middle. Germline loops: CDR1 LNHDA, CDR2 SQIVND (reference sequence). The CDR3 runs 15 residues. Here the CDR3 DNA reads TGTGCCAGTAGTATACAGGGAGGAACTGGAAACACCATATATTTT. This sequence encodes CASSIQGGTGNTIYF.

This clone was seen a single time. The junction and the germline gene differ at one end; a read error may be behind it. The rearrangement links TRBV4-2 to TRBJ2-3, with D tentatively TRBD2 (6 bases). Looked up from germline, CDR1 is LGHNA and CDR2 is YNFKEQ. The CDR3 is 14 amino acids. CDR3 nucleotides: TGTGCCAGCACCCAAGGCGGGGCATTGGATACGCAGTATTTT. Translated: CASTQGGALDTQYF.

The V gene is TRBV5-5, the J gene TRBJ2-1; D remains ambiguous. V was clipped by 0 bases and J by 7 bases, with 5 bases between them. CDR1 is SGHKS, CDR2 YYEKEE, per germline (reference sequence). The CDR3 sequence is 12 residues long. DNA for the CDR3: TGTGCCAGCAGCTTGGCTGTAAATGAGCAGTTCTTC. Amino acids: CASSLAVNEQFF.

The chain has TRBV27 and TRBJ1-2; D is perhaps TRBD1 (6 bases). This CDR3 has 14 residues. Trimming removed 3 bases at V and 4 bases at J, with 12 bases between. Germline assignment: CDR1 MNHEY and CDR2 SMNVEV (reference sequence). CDR3 in DNA: TGTGCCAGCAGTTTCACAGGGCCCCCCTATGGCTACACCTTC. Its translation is CASSFTGPPYGYTF.

The DNA for the CDR3 is TGTGCCAGCAGCTTGACTAGCGAGGTCTACGAGCAGTACTTC. Translated: CASSLTSEVYEQYF. This chain uses TRBV5-6 with TRBJ2-7, with TRBD2 matching over 7 bases. CDR3 length: 14 amino acids. J gave up 3 bases and V 1 base, and 4 bases lay outside the gene matches. CDR1 is SGHDT and CDR2 is YYEEEE in the germline V gene.

The rearrangement links TRBV11-3 to TRBJ1-6; the match to TRBD1 covers 9 bases. J gave up 9 bases and V 5 bases, and 11 bases lay outside the gene matches. This CDR3 is 16 amino acids long. The germline V gene encodes CDR1 SGHNT and CDR2 YENEEA. The CDR3 coding sequence is TGTGCCAGCAGCACCGCCGGGACAGGGATCCGTTCACCCCTCCACTTT. It specifies CASSTAGTGIRSPLHF. The full variable domain, its missing parts supplied by reference TRBV11-3 and TRBJ1-6, is EAGVVQSPRYKIIEKKQPVAFWCNPISGHNTLYWYLQNLGQGPELLIRYENEEAVDDSQLPKDRFSAERLKGVDSTLKIQPAELGDSAVYLCASSTAGTGIRSPLHFGNGTRLTVT.

V is TRBV6-4 and J is TRBJ2-3; no definite D call. This CDR3 comprises 13 residues. The germline gives CDR1 MRHNA, CDR2 SNTAGT. Trimming removed 8 bases at V and 0 bases at J, with 9 bases between. Here the CDR3 reads CASSISSTDTQYF. DNA for the CDR3: TGTGCCAGCTCGATCAGTAGCACAGATACGCAGTATTTT.

The CDR3 bases are TGTGCCAGCAGTTCAGCGGGGGTTACAGGGCGCAATGAGCAGTTCTTC. It is translated as CASSSAGVTGRNEQFF. This chain uses TRBV6-5 with TRBJ2-1, with TRBD2 matching over 8 bases. The V segment lost 4 bases and the J segment 6 bases; nucleotides outside the gene matches: 11. Germline V CDR1 and CDR2: MNHEY, SVGAGI. The length of the CDR3 is 16 residues.

CDR3 in amino acids: CASSPGGLGNQPQHF. The CDR3 region has the DNA TGTGCCAGCAGCCCAGGGGGATTGGGCAATCAGCCCCAGCATTTT. The chain links TRBV7-9 to TRBJ1-5; 7 bases match TRBD1. J gave up 2 bases and V 5 bases, and 6 bases lay outside the gene matches. The CDR3 is 15 residues long. Germline CDR1 reads SEHNR; CDR2 reads FQNEAQ (reference sequence). Using reference TRBV7-9 and TRBJ1-5 for the parts outside the CDR3, the full variable domain is DTGVSQNPRHKITKRGQNVTFRCDPISEHNRLYWYRQTLGQGPEFLTYFQNEAQLEKSRLLSDRFSAERPKGSFSTLEIQRTEQGDSAMYLCASSPGGLGNQPQHFGDGTRLSIL.

The chain recombines TRBV7-9 with TRBJ1-1; possibly TRBD1 for D (5 bases). CDR1 SEHNR and CDR2 FQNEAQ come from the germline V gene (reference sequence). The V end lost 11 bases, the J end lost 5 bases, and 15 bases lay between the germline ends. The CDR3 is 12 amino acids. CDR3 DNA: TGTGCCCCCCCCGTCCGGGGGACTGAAGCTTTCTTT. Encoded protein: CAPPVRGTEAFF.

The chain uses TRBV6-1 and TRBJ1-1, with D unclear. CDR1 is MNHNS and CDR2 is SASEGT in the germline V gene. V lost 9 bases and J lost 4, with 12 bases in between. There are 12 residues in the CDR3. The CDR3, as DNA: TGTGCCAGTTCTATGAGTAGCACTGAAGCTTTCTTT. As protein: CASSMSSTEAFF.

The J gene is TRBJ1-1, the V gene TRBV25-1, with D possibly being TRBD1 (6 bases). Germline values: CDR1 MGHDK, CDR2 SYGVNS. Trimming pared 2 bases from V and 4 bases from J, leaving 14 bases between. This CDR3 comprises 15 residues. CDR3: CASSETRGGATEAFF. CDR3 bases: TGTGCCAGCAGTGAAACCAGGGGTGGGGCCACTGAAGCTTTCTTT.

The chain is built from TRBV15 and TRBJ2-3, with unresolved D. Germline lookup yields CDR1 LNHNV and CDR2 YYDKDF (reference sequence). Deletions cut 0 bases from V and 4 bases from J, with 5 bases between. CDR3 size: 13 residues. The CDR3 coding sequence is TGTGCCACCAGCAGAGATCGGGCAGATACGCAGTATTTT. It yields the protein CATSRDRADTQYF.

V gene TRBV15 combines with J gene TRBJ2-1, with 7 bases fitting TRBD2. This CDR3 spans 15 amino acids. Germline CDR1 LNHNV, CDR2 YYDKDF (reference sequence). The ends lost 4 bases at V and 8 bases at J; junction bases unmatched: 11. CDR3 in amino acids: CATSNSRDYKHEQFF. For the CDR3, the DNA is TGTGCCACCAGCAACTCCCGGGACTACAAACATGAGCAGTTCTTC.

This sequence joins TRBV6-6 and TRBJ2-3; possibly TRBD2 for D (7 bases). V lost 2 bases and J lost 6, with 18 bases in between. Germline V gene data show CDR1 as MNHNY and CDR2 as SVGAGI (reference sequence). This CDR3 region has 16 residues. The CDR3 reads CASSYGSRGLSDTQYF. The CDR3 DNA sequence: TGTGCCAGCAGTTACGGTAGCAGGGGACTATCGGATACGCAGTATTTT.

The J gene is TRBJ2-1, the V gene TRBV28; tentative D call: TRBD1 (6 bases). This CDR3 is 15 amino acids long. V was clipped by 8 bases and J by 5 bases, with 19 bases between them. CDR1 MDHEN and CDR2 SYDVKM come from the germline V gene. The CDR3 spells CASGRGPDRNNEQFF. CDR3 DNA: TGTGCCAGCGGACGGGGCCCCGACAGGAACAATGAGCAGTTCTTC.

The genes are TRBV28 and TRBJ1-3; TRBD1 agrees at 7 bases. The length of the CDR3 is 15 residues. V was pared by 4 bases and J by 7 bases, with 10 bases of the junction left unmatched. CDR1 and CDR2 from the germline V gene are MDHEN and SYDVKM. In nucleotides, the CDR3 is TGTGCCAGCAGTTCACCCAGGGGGAATAGGAACACCATATATTTT. Its protein product is CASSSPRGNRNTIYF.